The 29 T cell receptor beta chains given below trace back to one sample, sequenced in a study of blood T cell repertoires in COVID-19. Using immunoSEQ multiplex PCR, the repertoire was profiled, and TCRdb retains in-frame clones only, with some absent. Of roughly 330,000 clones listed, approximately 89% were seen once; the top ten hold 5.3%. Sequencing used PBMCs or T cells enriched from blood (not recorded which). All receptors come from a woman in her 30s who had recovered from COVID-19.

This chain joins TRBV14 and TRBJ2-7; no reliable D call. The CDR3 runs to 14 residues. Germline CDR1 SGHDN, CDR2 FVKESK. The V end lost 0 bases, the J end lost 2 bases, and 8 bases lay between the germline ends. The CDR3 DNA reads TGTGCCAGCAGCCAAGAGACTCACACCTACGAGCAGTACTTC. Translating gives CASSQETHTYEQYF.

J is TRBJ2-5 and V is TRBV7-2; D gene ambiguous. CDR1 SGHTA and CDR2 FQGNSA come from the germline V gene. This CDR3 is 14 amino acids long. The V end lost 0 bases, the J end lost 5 bases, and 10 bases lay between the germline ends. In DNA form, the CDR3 reads TGTGCCAGCAGCTTAGCTAGCTTCCGGGAGACCCAGTACTTC. Its protein is CASSLASFRETQYF.

Regarding this clone: The sample holds other DNA sequences that translate to the same CDR3. V and J are TRBV12-3 or TRBV12-4 and TRBJ1-2; D possibly corresponds to TRBD1 (5 bases). The CDR3 is made up of 13 amino acids. V was cut by 5 bases and J by 2 bases, with 9 bases left in between. In DNA form, the CDR3 reads TGTGCCAGCAGTCAGGGTCAGAACTATGGCTACACCTTC. This gives the protein CASSQGQNYGYTF.

The gene calls are TRBV5-6 and TRBJ1-2; the match to TRBD1 covers 9 bases. CDR3 length equals 13 residues. J gave up 4 bases and V 4 bases, and 2 bases lay outside the gene matches. CDR1 is SGHDT, CDR2 YYEEEE, per germline. This CDR3 is CASSPTGGYGYTF. The CDR3, as DNA: TGTGCCAGCAGCCCGACAGGGGGCTATGGCTACACCTTC.

The chain recombines TRBV7-2 with TRBJ1-1, with 7 bases identical to TRBD1. From germline, CDR1 is SGHTA and CDR2 FQGNSA. Germline trimming cut 5 bases from V and 4 bases from J; bases unmatched to any gene: 7. The CDR3 is 14 residues long. The chain's CDR3 is CASSQVQGSTEAFF. CDR3 coding DNA: TGTGCCAGCAGCCAAGTACAGGGGAGCACTGAAGCTTTCTTT.

The rearrangement joins TRBV6-5 to TRBJ1-2, with TRBD1 matching over 10 bases. Germline V gene data show CDR1 as MNHEY and CDR2 as SVGAGI. J gave up 8 bases and V 2 bases, and 2 bases lay outside the gene matches. CDR3 size: 13 residues. The DNA of the CDR3 is TGTGCCAGCAGTTACGGGACAGGGGAAGGCTACACCTTC. Translating gives CASSYGTGEGYTF.

This chain uses TRBV15 with TRBJ2-5, with 8 positions matching TRBD1. Germline values: CDR1 LNHNV, CDR2 YYDKDF (reference sequence). There are 15 residues in the CDR3. Germline trimming cut 0 bases from V and 2 bases from J; bases unmatched to any gene: 2. In nucleotides, the CDR3 is TGTGCCACCAGCAGAGACAGGGGGCCTCAAGAGACCCAGTACTTC. Protein product: CATSRDRGPQETQYF.

V gene TRBV19 combines with J gene TRBJ1-5; D is ambiguous. Trimming took 3 bases from V and 0 from J, leaving 9 bases between them. There are 15 residues in the CDR3. Germline V gene data show CDR1 as LNHDA and CDR2 as SQIVND (reference sequence). CDR3 region: CASSIRHSSNQPQHF. The CDR3 bases are TGTGCCAGTAGTATTCGGCACAGTAGCAATCAGCCCCAGCATTTT.

The chain links TRBV5-6 to TRBJ2-3; D possibly corresponds to TRBD2 (6 bases). Germline V gene data show CDR1 as SGHDT and CDR2 as YYEEEE. V dropped 2 bases and J dropped 9 bases, with 19 bases sitting between them. The CDR3 length is 15 residues. CDR3 sequence: CASSFRTTHRETQYF. The CDR3 region has the DNA TGTGCCAGCAGCTTCAGGACTACCCACCGAGAAACGCAGTATTTT.

This clone came up once. V usage is TRBV27 and J usage is TRBJ1-5, with TRBD1 as a possible D gene (5 bases). The V gene's germline CDR1 is MNHEY and CDR2 SMNVEV (reference sequence). Trimming took 2 bases from V and 8 from J, leaving 16 bases between them. The CDR3 length is 15 residues. CDR3 residues: CASSLKGRAVEPQHF. In DNA form, the CDR3 reads TGTGCCAGCAGTTTAAAGGGCAGGGCAGTTGAGCCCCAGCATTTT.

The chain uses TRBV6-2 or TRBV6-3 and TRBJ1-1, with D perhaps TRBD1 (6 bases). This CDR3 spans 15 amino acids. V was clipped by 5 bases and J by 1 base, with 14 bases between them. Germline V gives CDR1 MNHEY, CDR2 SVGEGT. The CDR3 nucleotides read TGTGCCAGCAGTAATCACCAGGGGCGGAACACTGAAGCTTTCTTT. Translation gives CASSNHQGRNTEAFF.

V is TRBV27 and J is TRBJ1-6; 11 bases match TRBD1. CDR1 and CDR2 (germline): MNHEY, SMNVEV (reference sequence). Trimming cost V 5 bases and J 12 bases; bases outside gene matches: 6. The CDR3 has 14 amino acids. The CDR3 nucleotides are TGTGCCAGCAGTGCGGGACAGGGGGTAGGACCCCTCCACTTT. It is translated as CASSAGQGVGPLHF.

The chain uses TRBV2 and TRBJ2-7, with 9 bases identical to TRBD1. This CDR3 is 14 amino acids long. Germline V gene lookup returns CDR1 SNHLY and CDR2 FYNNEI. After removal of 5 bases from V and 3 bases from J, the junction contained 5 bases not matched to a gene. The CDR3 DNA reads TGTGCCAGCAGTACCGGGACAGGGCTCTACGAGCAGTACTTC. As protein: CASSTGTGLYEQYF.

The chain recombines TRBV7-9 with TRBJ2-7; tentatively, D is TRBD2 (6 bases). This CDR3 comprises 14 residues. CDR1 SEHNR and CDR2 FQNEAQ come from the germline V gene (reference sequence). V shed 1 base and J shed 6 bases, with 13 bases lying between them. CDR3 protein: CASSLGEAWGEQYF. The CDR3 bases are TGTGCCAGCAGCTTAGGGGAGGCCTGGGGCGAGCAGTACTTC.

This clone was recorded once. The chain combines TRBV9 with TRBJ2-3; TRBD2 aligns across 7 bases. The germline CDR1 and CDR2 sequences are SGDLS and YYNGEE. This CDR3 is 16 amino acids long. The trim removed 5 bases at V and 2 bases at J, leaving 11 bases unmatched. The CDR3 nucleotides are TGTGCCAGCAGAGCTAGCGGCGGGGTGCTCACAGATACGCAGTATTTT. Protein sequence: CASRASGGVLTDTQYF.

This clone occurred once. The chain uses TRBV5-1 and TRBJ2-5; possibly TRBD1 for D (6 bases). Germline V gene sequence: CDR1 SGHRS, CDR2 YFSETQ. Trimming removed 2 bases at V and 10 bases at J, with 12 bases between. This CDR3 is built from 12 residues. CDR3 region: CASSLDRTNQYF. CDR3 DNA sequence: TGCGCCAGCAGCTTAGACAGGACGAACCAGTACTTC.

The V gene is TRBV7-8, the J gene TRBJ1-6; D is perhaps TRBD1 (6 bases). V lost 2 bases and J 1 base, leaving 21 bases between the germline ends. The CDR3 runs 20 residues. The germline CDR1 and CDR2 sequences are SGHVS and FQNEAQ. The CDR3 DNA sequence: TGTGCCAGCAGCTTAAGAGGGGACACATCTCACGGGTCCTATAATTCACCCCTCCACTTT. Its translation: CASSLRGDTSHGSYNSPLHF.

This rearrangement joins TRBV28 to TRBJ1-5, with 7 bases lining up with TRBD1. The CDR3 spans 13 residues. With 6 bases clipped from V and 5 bases from J, the junction kept 4 bases outside the gene matches. Germline lookup yields CDR1 MDHEN and CDR2 SYDVKM. CDR3 residues: CASSGQEDQPQHF. The DNA for the CDR3 is TGTGCCAGCAGCGGACAGGAGGATCAGCCCCAGCATTTT.

J is TRBJ1-2 and V is TRBV3-1 (or the pseudogene TRBV3-2), with D tentatively TRBD1 (5 bases). Per the germline V gene, CDR1 is LGHDT and CDR2 is YNNKEL (reference sequence). V was cut by 1 base and J by 8 bases, with 11 bases left in between. This CDR3 spans 13 amino acids. CDR3 nucleotide sequence: TGTGCCAGCAGCCAAGGGTCTTGGGGCGGCTACACCTTC. This sequence encodes CASSQGSWGGYTF.

This chain connects TRBV30 to TRBJ2-2; tentative D call: TRBD2 (5 bases). Trimming stripped 7 bases from V and 5 bases from J, with 17 bases between. CDR1 GTSNPN and CDR2 SVGIG come from the germline V gene (reference sequence). This CDR3 has 14 residues. The CDR3 protein is CAFDPIRGTGELFF. CDR3 sequence (DNA): TGTGCCTTCGACCCGATTCGGGGTACCGGGGAGCTGTTTTTT. Looking up the rest from reference TRBV30 and TRBJ2-2 gives the full variable domain: SQTIHQWPATLVQPVGSPLSLECTVEGTSNPNLYWYRQAAGRGLQLLFYSVGIGQISSEVPQNLSASRPQDRQFILSSKKLLLSDSGFYLCAFDPIRGTGELFFGEGSRLTVL.

This chain uses TRBV6-5 with TRBJ1-2, with D possibly being TRBD1 (5 bases). The CDR3 runs to 14 residues. The V end was cut by 5 bases, the J end by 6 bases, with 16 bases between. Germline CDR1 reads MNHEY; CDR2 reads SVGAGI. The CDR3 bases are TGTGCCAGCAGTCCGTCGTTAGGGGTGGATGGCTACACCTTC. Amino acid sequence: CASSPSLGVDGYTF.

The chain has TRBV6-5 and TRBJ2-7; 8 bases align to TRBD1. The trim removed 6 bases at V and 4 bases at J, leaving 11 bases unmatched. The CDR3 runs 15 residues. Germline-derived CDR1 and CDR2 are MNHEY and SVGAGI. CDR3 loop: CASRRQTGEVYEQYF. In DNA, the CDR3 is TGTGCCAGCAGACGCCAGACAGGGGAGGTGTACGAGCAGTACTTC.

This chain connects TRBV7-6 to TRBJ1-1, with D possibly matching TRBD1 (6 bases). V gave up 0 bases and J gave up 4 bases, with 15 bases separating them. Germline CDR1 is SGHVS and CDR2 is FNYEAQ. The CDR3 consists of 16 residues. CDR3 nucleotides: TGTGCCAGCAGCTTAGCGCCGGCAGGGGCTGTCACTGAAGCTTTCTTT. It translates to CASSLAPAGAVTEAFF.

The chain has TRBV28 and TRBJ2-2; 9 nucleotides match TRBD1. V dropped 10 bases and J dropped 4; count of bases not matched to a gene: 7. Germline V gene sequence: CDR1 MDHEN, CDR2 SYDVKM. This CDR3 comprises 14 residues. CDR3 in DNA: TGTGCCACCCTTGGACAGGGGAGCACCGGGGAGCTGTTTTTT. It is translated as CATLGQGSTGELFF.

V usage is TRBV4-2 and J usage is TRBJ2-1, with TRBD2 as a possible D gene (7 bases). Trimming left V 4 bases short and J 8 bases short, with 12 bases between. This CDR3 is 13 amino acids long. The germline CDR1 and CDR2 sequences are LGHNA and YNFKEQ. Here the CDR3 DNA reads TGTGCCAGCAGCCTGGGGGGGCTAGATGAGCAGTTCTTC. Amino acid sequence: CASSLGGLDEQFF.

The genes are TRBV27 and TRBJ2-7; D is perhaps TRBD1 (6 bases). V was trimmed by 5 bases and J by 4 bases, leaving 15 bases between them. This CDR3 region has 14 residues. Per germline, CDR1 MNHEY and CDR2 SMNVEV (reference sequence). The CDR3 is CASSPTGAGYEQYF. The CDR3 DNA is TGTGCCAGCAGTCCGACAGGAGCAGGGTACGAGCAGTACTTC.

The V gene is TRBV25-1, the J gene TRBJ1-5; D might be TRBD1 (6 bases). V was shortened by 4 bases and J by 1 base, with 8 bases between the two germline ends. Per the germline V gene, CDR1 is MGHDK and CDR2 is SYGVNS. The CDR3 length is 14 residues. For the CDR3, the DNA is TGTGCCAGCAGTGCCCAGGGGAGCAATCAGCCCCAGCATTTT. This codes for CASSAQGSNQPQHF.

V and J are TRBV28 and TRBJ2-3; D is unclear. Trimming removed 4 bases from V and 4 bases from J, with 12 bases in between. The germline V gene encodes CDR1 MDHEN and CDR2 SYDVKM. The CDR3 covers 14 residues. The CDR3 nucleotides are TGTGCCAGCAGTTCCGTTAATCTCCCAGATACGCAGTATTTT. Protein sequence: CASSSVNLPDTQYF.

The V call is TRBV7-2, the J call TRBJ2-7; no reliable D call. The CDR3 contains 14 residues. Between the trimmed V and J ends, which lost 2 bases and 0 bases, there was a span of 8 bases. The germline CDR1 and CDR2 sequences are SGHTA and FQGNSA. CDR3 nucleotide sequence: TGTGCCAGCAGCTTACAACTTCGCTCCTACGAGCAGTACTTC. Its translation: CASSLQLRSYEQYF.